The 15 T cell receptor beta chains below all came from one sample that was sequenced in a study of prognosis after radiotherapy for stage I lung cancer. Genomic DNA was the source, and TCR beta CDR3 was amplified from it by two-round multiplex PCR. With primers specific to each TRBV and TRBJ gene, the first-round PCR was performed. TCRdb independently ran MiXCR on the multiplex PCR reads; one entry per CDR3 protein. The sample lists 50,000 to 75,000 distinct CDR3 sequences, around 27% seen once, with around 6.8% in the top ten. This sample comprised PBMCs, obtained before or after stereotactic body radiation therapy (not recorded which). Every receptor here comes from a donor over 45 with non-small cell lung cancer.

This chain joins TRBV11-2 and TRBJ1-2; a weak D match, TRBD1 (5 bases). The germline gives CDR1 SGHAT, CDR2 FQNNGV. This CDR3 region has 13 residues. V was pared by 5 bases and J by 7 bases, with 14 bases between. CDR3 loop: CASSGASAGGYTF. Written as DNA, the CDR3 is TGTGCCAGCAGCGGGGCATCGGCGGGTGGCTACACCTTC.

This clonotype came up many times. J is TRBJ1-5 and V is TRBV7-9, with 9 bases matching TRBD1. The CDR3 covers 13 residues. V lost 9 bases to trimming and J lost 7 bases; unmatched junction nucleotides: 7. In germline, CDR1 is SEHNR, CDR2 FQNEAQ (reference sequence). DNA for the CDR3: TGTGCCAGGGAGGACAGGGGAGGGCAGCCCCAGCATTTT. This gives the protein CAREDRGGQPQHF.

Remarks on this clonotype: This could be a read error, since a much larger clone is one nucleotide away. The chain carries TRBV11-2 and TRBJ2-1, with D perhaps given as TRBD1 or TRBD2 (6 bases each). Trimming took off 0 bases at V and 12 bases at J, with 15 bases between the two ends. Germline V gene lookup returns CDR1 SGHAT and CDR2 FQNNGV. CDR3 size: 14 residues. CDR3 in DNA: TGTGCCAGCAGCTTAGATACCCAAGGGGGGAGGCAGTTCTTC. This gives the protein CASSLDTQGGRQFF.

This clonotype was recorded at least ten times. The chain combines TRBV4-1 with TRBJ2-5; tentatively, D is TRBD2 (5 bases). Germline-derived CDR1 and CDR2 are MGHRA and YSYEKL. The CDR3 extends over 16 amino acids. The V end was cut by 0 bases, the J end by 2 bases, with 13 bases between. Here the CDR3 reads CASSQDERGPQETQYF. CDR3 coding DNA: TGCGCCAGCAGCCAAGATGAGAGAGGGCCGCAAGAGACCCAGTACTTC.

This clonotype was observed at least ten times. This chain links TRBV30 with TRBJ1-2; 8 bases agree with TRBD1. Germline loops: CDR1 GTSNPN, CDR2 SVGIG (reference sequence). The CDR3 consists of 13 residues. V shed 3 bases, J shed 7 bases, and the junction held 7 bases outside the gene matches. CDR3 sequence reads: CAWRAQGASGYTF. The CDR3 DNA sequence: TGTGCCTGGAGGGCCCAGGGGGCGAGTGGCTACACCTTC.

The sample holds a few counts of this clonotype. The junction differs from germline at one of its ends, possibly a read error. The chain has TRBV5-1 and TRBJ2-2, with D possibly TRBD1 on 6 matching bases. The CDR3 spans 15 residues. Germline V gene data show CDR1 as SGHRS and CDR2 as YFSETQ. DNA for the CDR3: TGCGCCGGCAGCTTGGGACACCTGGGGACCGGGGAGCTGTTTTTT. This translates into CAGSLGHLGTGELFF.

This clonotype was recorded at least ten times. The gene calls are TRBV10-2 and TRBJ1-2; D remains unclear. V was pared by 0 bases and J by 6 bases, with 11 bases between. Germline CDR1 WSHSY, CDR2 SAAADI. The CDR3 covers 14 residues. The CDR3 bases are TGCGCCAGCAGTGAGTCACGGAGGGTAGATGGCTACACCTTC. Its translation: CASSESRRVDGYTF.

This clonotype came up many times. The chain joins TRBV10-3 to TRBJ2-3; TRBD2 agrees at 9 bases. CDR1 is ENHRY, CDR2 SYGVKD, per germline. V lost 5 bases and J lost 1; bases outside the gene matches: 1. The length of the CDR3 is 14 residues. The CDR3 region is CAISSSGGTDTQYF. The CDR3 coding sequence is TGTGCCATCAGTTCTAGCGGGGGCACAGATACGCAGTATTTT.

V is TRBV4-1 and J is TRBJ1-5; D remains unclear. Germline assignment: CDR1 MGHRA and CDR2 YSYEKL. V lost 3 bases and J lost 3, with 15 bases in between. The CDR3 totals 16 residues. CDR3 protein: CASSHSQDVNNQPQHF. The DNA of the CDR3 is TGCGCCAGCAGCCACTCCCAGGACGTTAACAATCAGCCCCAGCATTTT.

This clonotype has a count of ten or more. The J gene is TRBJ1-1, the V gene TRBV20-1; D gene ambiguous. The length of the CDR3 is 14 residues. The V gene lost 5 bases and the J gene lost 5 bases, with 18 bases spanning the gap. In germline, CDR1 is DFQATT, CDR2 SNEGSKA (reference sequence). CDR3 coding DNA: TGCAGTGCTCCCCGACATGAGGTGAGGACTGAAGCTTTCTTT. This translates into CSAPRHEVRTEAFF.

A few counts support this clonotype. The chain employs TRBV29-1 and TRBJ2-1, with 8 bases that match TRBD2. CDR1 is SQVTM, CDR2 ANQGSEA, per germline. This CDR3 contains 16 residues. The junction had 12 bases not matched to a gene; V was cut back by 0 bases and J by 8 bases. The CDR3 loop reads CSVEDRVSGAIDEQFF. CDR3 coding DNA: TGCAGCGTTGAAGATCGGGTTAGCGGGGCAATCGATGAGCAGTTCTTC.

In this sample, this clonotype turned up many times. The chain employs TRBV3-1 and TRBJ2-5; 9 bases are shared with TRBD1. Trimming took 1 base from V and 4 from J; bases not matched to a gene: 4. Germline CDR1 reads LGHDT; CDR2 reads YNNKEL (reference sequence). The CDR3 loop spans 15 amino acids. CDR3 sequence reads: CASSQGTGELETQYF. Written as DNA, the CDR3 is TGTGCCAGCAGCCAAGGGACAGGGGAGCTAGAGACCCAGTACTTC.

This clonotype was picked up many times. This sequence joins TRBV7-3 and TRBJ2-5; maybe TRBD1 (6 bases). Per germline, CDR1 SGHTA and CDR2 FQGTGA. There are 14 residues in the CDR3. V lost 5 bases to trimming and J lost 2 bases, with 12 bases between them. CDR3 region: CASSPTGEQETQYF. The DNA for the CDR3 is TGTGCCAGCAGCCCGACAGGTGAACAAGAGACCCAGTACTTC.

The sample holds many counts of this clonotype. The CDR3 DNA reads TGTGCCAGCTCACCGCCCGGGACAGGTTATAGCTCCTACAATGAGCAGTTCTTC. This translates into CASSPPGTGYSSYNEQFF. This chain joins TRBV18 and TRBJ2-1; 8 nucleotides line up with TRBD1. Trimming cost V 3 bases and J 0 bases; bases outside gene matches: 10. The CDR3 consists of 18 residues. CDR1 is KGHSH and CDR2 is LQKENI in the germline V gene.

The table lists this clonotype with many counts. The chain combines TRBV11-2 with TRBJ2-2, with D uncertain. This CDR3 contains 14 residues. Germline V CDR1 and CDR2: SGHAT, FQNNGV. Trimming took off 5 bases at V and 7 bases at J, with 14 bases between the two ends. CDR3 in amino acids: CASSPQDRGGELFF. The CDR3, as DNA: TGTGCCAGCAGCCCCCAGGATCGAGGCGGGGAGCTGTTTTTT.